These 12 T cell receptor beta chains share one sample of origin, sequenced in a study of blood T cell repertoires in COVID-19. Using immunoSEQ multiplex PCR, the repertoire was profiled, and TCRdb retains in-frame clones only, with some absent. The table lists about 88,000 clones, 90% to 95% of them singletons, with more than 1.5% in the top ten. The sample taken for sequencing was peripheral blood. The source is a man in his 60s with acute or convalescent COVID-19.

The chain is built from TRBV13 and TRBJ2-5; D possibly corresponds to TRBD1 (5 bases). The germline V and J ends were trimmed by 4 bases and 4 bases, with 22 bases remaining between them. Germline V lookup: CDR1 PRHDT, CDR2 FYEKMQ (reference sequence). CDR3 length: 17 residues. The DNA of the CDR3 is TGTGCCAGCAGCTCATCAGGGAAACGGGTATCGGGAGAGACCCAGTACTTC. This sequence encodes CASSSSGKRVSGETQYF.

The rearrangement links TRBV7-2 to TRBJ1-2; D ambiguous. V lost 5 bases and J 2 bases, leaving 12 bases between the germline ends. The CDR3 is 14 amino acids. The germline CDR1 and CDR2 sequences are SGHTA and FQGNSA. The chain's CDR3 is CASSPAGENYGYTF. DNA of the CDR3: TGTGCCAGCAGCCCAGCCGGGGAGAACTATGGCTACACCTTC.

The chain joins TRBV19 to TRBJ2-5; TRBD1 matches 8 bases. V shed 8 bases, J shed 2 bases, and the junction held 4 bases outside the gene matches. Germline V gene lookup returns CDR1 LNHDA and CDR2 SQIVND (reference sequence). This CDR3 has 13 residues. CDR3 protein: CASVDRAQETQYF. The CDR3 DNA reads TGTGCCAGTGTGGACAGGGCACAAGAGACCCAGTACTTC.

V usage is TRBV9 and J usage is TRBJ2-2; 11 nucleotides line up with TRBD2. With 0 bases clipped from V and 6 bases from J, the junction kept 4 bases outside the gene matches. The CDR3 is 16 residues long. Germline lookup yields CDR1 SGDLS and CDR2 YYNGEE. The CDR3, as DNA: TGTGCCAGCAGCGTAGAACTAGCGGGAGCGGCCGGGGAGCTGTTTTTT. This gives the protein CASSVELAGAAGELFF. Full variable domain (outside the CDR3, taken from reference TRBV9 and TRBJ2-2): DSGVTQTPKHLITATGQRVTLRCSPRSGDLSVYWYQQSLDQGLQFLIQYYNGEERAKGNILERFSAQQFPDLHSELNLSSLELGDSALYFCASSVELAGAAGELFFGEGSRLTVL.

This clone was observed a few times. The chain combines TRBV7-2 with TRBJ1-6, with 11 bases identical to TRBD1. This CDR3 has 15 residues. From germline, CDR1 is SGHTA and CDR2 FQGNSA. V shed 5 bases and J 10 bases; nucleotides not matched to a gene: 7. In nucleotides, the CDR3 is TGTGCCAGCAGCAAGGGACAGGGGGTCGGATCACCCCTCCACTTT. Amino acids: CASSKGQGVGSPLHF.

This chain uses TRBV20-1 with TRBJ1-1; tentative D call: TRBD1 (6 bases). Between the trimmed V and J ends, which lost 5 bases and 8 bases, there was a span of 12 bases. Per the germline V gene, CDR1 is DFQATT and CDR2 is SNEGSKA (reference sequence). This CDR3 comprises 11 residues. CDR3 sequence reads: CSAHNRAEAFF. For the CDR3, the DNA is TGCAGTGCTCATAACAGGGCGGAAGCTTTCTTT.

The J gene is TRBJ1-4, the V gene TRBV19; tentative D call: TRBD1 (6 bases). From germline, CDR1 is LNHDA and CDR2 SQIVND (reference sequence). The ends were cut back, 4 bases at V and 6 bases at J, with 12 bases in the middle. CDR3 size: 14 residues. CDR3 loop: CASSTGAQHEKLFF. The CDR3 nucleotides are TGTGCCAGTAGTACAGGGGCGCAACATGAAAAACTGTTTTTT. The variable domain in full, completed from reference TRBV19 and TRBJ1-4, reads DGGITQSPKYLFRKEGQNVTLSCEQNLNHDAMYWYRQDPGQGLRLIYYSQIVNDFQKGDIAEGYSVSREKKESFPLTVTSAQKNPTAFYLCASSTGAQHEKLFFGSGTQLSVL.

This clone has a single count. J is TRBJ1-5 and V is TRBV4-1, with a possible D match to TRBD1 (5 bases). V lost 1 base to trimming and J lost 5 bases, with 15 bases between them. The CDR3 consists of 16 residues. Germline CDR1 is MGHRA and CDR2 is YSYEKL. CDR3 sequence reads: CASSQGSTQGYQPQHF. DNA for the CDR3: TGCGCCAGCAGCCAAGGTTCAACGCAGGGTTATCAGCCCCAGCATTTT.

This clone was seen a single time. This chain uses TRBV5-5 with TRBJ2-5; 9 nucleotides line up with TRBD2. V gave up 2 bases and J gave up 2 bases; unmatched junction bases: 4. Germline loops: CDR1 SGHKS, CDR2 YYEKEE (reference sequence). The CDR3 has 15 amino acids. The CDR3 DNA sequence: TGTGCCAGCAGCTTACCTAGCGGGGTACAAGAGACCCAGTACTTC. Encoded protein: CASSLPSGVQETQYF.

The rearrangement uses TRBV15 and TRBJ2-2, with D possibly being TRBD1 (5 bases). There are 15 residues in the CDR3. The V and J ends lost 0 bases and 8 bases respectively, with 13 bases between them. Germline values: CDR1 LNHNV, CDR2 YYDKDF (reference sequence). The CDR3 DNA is TGTGCCACCAGCAGAGATAAGGGGCTCTCGGGGGAGCTGTTTTTT. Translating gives CATSRDKGLSGELFF.

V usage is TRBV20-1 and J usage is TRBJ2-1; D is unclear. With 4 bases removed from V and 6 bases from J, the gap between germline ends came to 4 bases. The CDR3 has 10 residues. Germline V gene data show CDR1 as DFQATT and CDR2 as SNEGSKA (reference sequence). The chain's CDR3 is CSATSNEQFF. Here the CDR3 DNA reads TGCAGTGCTACGAGCAATGAGCAGTTCTTC.

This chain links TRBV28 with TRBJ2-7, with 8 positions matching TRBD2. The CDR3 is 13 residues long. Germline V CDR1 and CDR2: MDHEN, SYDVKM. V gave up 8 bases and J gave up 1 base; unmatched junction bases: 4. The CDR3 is CASLERESYEQYF. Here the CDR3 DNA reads TGTGCCAGCCTGGAGCGGGAGTCCTACGAGCAGTACTTC.